Detailed here is one T cell receptor (beta chain). Antigen unknown. The record originates from a study of early T cells in non-severe SARS-CoV-2 infection. The overall study: Chains were not paired, and sequencing was done on bulk RNA from unsorted whole blood. Study findings and constraints: CD4 and private specificities were missed by VDJdb matching, which favored anti-spike CD8 responses.

The protocol attached unique molecular identifiers to individual cDNA molecules. MiXCR, run by TCRdb on the 5' RACE reads, gives a single entry per CDR3 protein. This sample yields about 62,000 distinct CDR3 sequences, of which approximately 9% are seen a single time; approximately 1.1% belongs to the top ten. The sequence derives from an adult who was a healthcare worker with PCR-confirmed SARS-CoV-2 infection or an uninfected control (not recorded which). Sample: whole blood.

CDR3 in DNA: TGTGCCAGCACGGGACAGGGGACAGATACGCAGTATTTT. This sequence encodes CASTGQGTDTQYF. V gene TRBV12-3 or TRBV12-4 combines with J gene TRBJ2-3; 10 nucleotides align to TRBD1. There are 13 residues in the CDR3. J was trimmed by 3 bases and V by 7 bases; bases with no gene match: 1.